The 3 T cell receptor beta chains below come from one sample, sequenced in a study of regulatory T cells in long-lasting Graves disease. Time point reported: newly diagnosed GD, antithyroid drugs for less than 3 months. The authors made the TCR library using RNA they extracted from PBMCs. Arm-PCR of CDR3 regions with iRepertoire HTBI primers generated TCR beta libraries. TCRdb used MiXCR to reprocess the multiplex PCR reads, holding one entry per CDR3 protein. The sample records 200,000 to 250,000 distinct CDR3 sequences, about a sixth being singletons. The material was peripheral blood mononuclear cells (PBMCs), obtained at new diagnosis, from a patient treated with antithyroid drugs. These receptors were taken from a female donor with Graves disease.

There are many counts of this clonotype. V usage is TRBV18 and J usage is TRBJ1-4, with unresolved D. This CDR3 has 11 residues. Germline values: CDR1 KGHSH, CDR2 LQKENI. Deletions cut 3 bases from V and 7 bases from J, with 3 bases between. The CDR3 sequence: CASSPGEKLFF. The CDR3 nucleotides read TGTGCCAGCTCACCCGGTGAAAAACTGTTTTTT. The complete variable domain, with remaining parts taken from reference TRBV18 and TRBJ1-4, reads NAGVMQNPRHLVRRRGQEARLRCSPMKGHSHVYWYRQLPEEGLKFMVYLQKENIIDESGMPKERFSAEFPKEGPSILRIQQVVRGDSAAYFCASSPGEKLFFGSGTQLSVL.

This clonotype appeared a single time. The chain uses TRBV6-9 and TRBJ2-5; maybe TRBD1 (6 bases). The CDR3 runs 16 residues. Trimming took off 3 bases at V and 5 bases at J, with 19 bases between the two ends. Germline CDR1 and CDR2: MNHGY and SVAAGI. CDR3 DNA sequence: TGTGCCAGCAGTTACTCGAACCAGGGGATGGAGGAGACCCAGTACTTC. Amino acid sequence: CASSYSNQGMEETQYF.

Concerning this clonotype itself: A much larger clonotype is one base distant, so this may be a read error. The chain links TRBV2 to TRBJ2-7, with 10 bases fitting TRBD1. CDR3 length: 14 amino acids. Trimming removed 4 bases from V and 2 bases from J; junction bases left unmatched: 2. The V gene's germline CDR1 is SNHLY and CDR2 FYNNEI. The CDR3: CASSAGTGAYEQYF. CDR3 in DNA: TGTGCCAGCAGTGCCGGGACAGGGGCCTACGAGCAGTACTTC.